This TCR beta chain was captured by sequencing in a study of beta chain features in type 1 diabetes. Whole-study findings and limits: All four CD4+ subsets from Type 1 diabetes patients carried moderately but significantly shorter TCRB CDR3s.

The authors reverse transcribed all of the isolated RNA, so sequencing captured expressed TCRB transcripts. The read count averaged roughly 4 million across naive, central memory and regulatory T cell samples. This table comes from immunoSEQ multiplex PCR, and its TCRdb copy is limited to in-frame clones, with some not included. The sample consists of some 370,000 clones, 8% to 10% of them appearing once. Many counts were recorded for this clone. The antigen is unknown. Distinct nucleotide sequences in the sample also encode this CDR3. The CDR3 loop spans 12 amino acids. Trimming stripped 6 bases from V and 3 bases from J, with 9 bases between. Germline-derived CDR1 and CDR2 are MDHEN and SYDVKM.

Source material: central memory CD4+ T cells from blood. This clonotype was sampled from a man under 40 with type 1 diabetes. The gene calls are TRBV28 and TRBJ2-7; tentatively, D is TRBD2 (5 bases). DNA for the CDR3: TGTGCCAGCAGCCTTCGGGACTACGAGCAGTACTTC. Translated: CASSLRDYEQYF.